The clone carrying this TCR beta chain was counted once. As yet, its antigen is unknown. This specimen comes from a study of T cell responses to AZD1222 COVID-19 vaccine. Study observations and caveats: The peak T cell response came first, and repertoires were sampled only after it. Per reports, nearly half of all spike-specific TCRs target regions that are unmutated in variants. Vaccination with two AZD1222 doses was followed by a rise in Spike-specific TCR breadth and depth.

The repertoire was sequenced with immunoSEQ multiplex PCR; TCRdb's copy has only in-frame clones and lacks some. The sample includes 100,000 or so clones, approximately 86% of them seen just once. The specimen comprised peripheral blood, sampled on day 0 of AZD1222 vaccination. The receptor was derived from an adult in good health.

This CDR3 is CATSRRGTGGRFNEKLFF. In DNA, the CDR3 is TGTGCCACCAGCAGACGGGGGACAGGGGGCCGTTTTAATGAAAAACTGTTTTTT. The V and J genes are TRBV15 and TRBJ1-4, with TRBD1 matching 12 bases. The germline CDR1 and CDR2 sequences are LNHNV and YYDKDF (reference sequence). This CDR3 is 18 amino acids long. V dropped 2 bases and J dropped 4; count of bases not matched to a gene: 8.